This T cell receptor (beta chain) was found in a study of OX40 agonist ivuxolimab in advanced cancers. Study information: Those enrolled were roughly 80% male, with a mean age of 60 years and ages from roughly 20 to 85. Anti-PD-1, anti-PD-L1 or anti-CTLA-4 therapy given earlier was allowed, and approximately 40% had some.

TCRdb's copy holds only in-frame clones and misses some; the assay was immunoSEQ multiplex PCR. The top ten clones hold under 0.4% of a sample with about 150,000 clones, 94% of them seen once. Germline V gives CDR1 KGHSH, CDR2 LQKENI. Deletions cut 6 bases from V and 2 bases from J, with 16 bases between. CDR3 length: 15 residues. The source is an adult with an advanced solid tumor such as melanoma, head and neck, liver or kidney cancer. The sample was CD4+ or CD8+ T cells sorted from blood, taken in a trial of the OX40 agonist ivuxolimab. This rearrangement joins TRBV18 to TRBJ1-1; tentatively, D is TRBD1 (6 bases). In nucleotides, the CDR3 is TGTGCCAGCTCCCGCCTAGGGGGAGAAAACACTGAAGCTTTCTTT. Its protein is CASSRLGGENTEAFF.